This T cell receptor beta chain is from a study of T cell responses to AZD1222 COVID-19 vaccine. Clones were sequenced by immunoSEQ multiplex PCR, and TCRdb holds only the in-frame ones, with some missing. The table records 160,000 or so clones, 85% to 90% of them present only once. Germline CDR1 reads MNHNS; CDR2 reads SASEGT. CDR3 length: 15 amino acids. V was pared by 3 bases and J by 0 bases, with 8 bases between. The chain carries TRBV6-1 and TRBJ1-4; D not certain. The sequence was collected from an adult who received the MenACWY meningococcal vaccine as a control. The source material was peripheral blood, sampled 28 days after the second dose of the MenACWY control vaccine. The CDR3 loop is CASSDRTATNEKLFF. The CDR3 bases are TGTGCCAGCAGTGACCGAACTGCAACTAATGAAAAACTGTTTTTT.